One and the same sample provided the 19 T cell receptor beta chains below, sequenced in a study of identical twins. TCRdb redid the calling of the 5' RACE reads with MiXCR, one entry per CDR3 protein. Here the sample spans about 530,000 distinct CDR3 sequences, about a fifth being singletons. These same data were also listed under a study on yellow fever vaccine responses in identical twins.

The sample taken for sequencing was CD4+ T cells sorted from blood. Every receptor here comes from a woman between 18 and 30 years old in good health.

This chain uses TRBV5-1 with TRBJ2-5; tentative D call: TRBD2 (6 bases). The CDR3 runs to 16 residues. Germline V gene lookup returns CDR1 SGHRS and CDR2 YFSETQ. V was clipped by 4 bases and J by 7 bases, with 23 bases between them. CDR3 sequence: CASSLAPGTPPVTQYF. The CDR3 DNA is TGCGCCAGCAGCCTAGCTCCCGGGACTCCACCGGTGACCCAGTACTTC.

This clonotype was recorded many times. The V gene is TRBV4-1, the J gene TRBJ2-3; TRBD2 aligns across 9 bases. This CDR3 comprises 16 residues. Germline V CDR1 and CDR2: MGHRA, YSYEKL. The V gene end was trimmed by 4 bases and the J gene end by 3 bases; junction bases not matched to a gene: 8. The CDR3 DNA reads TGCGCCAGCAGCCCCCGCTGGGGACTAGCTACAGATACGCAGTATTTT. It is translated as CASSPRWGLATDTQYF.

The V gene is TRBV12-3 or TRBV12-4, the J gene TRBJ1-5; D not certain. There are 15 residues in the CDR3. V lost 5 bases and J lost 4, with 15 bases in between. CDR3 sequence reads: CASSTRGKGNQPQHF. The DNA of the CDR3 is TGTGCCAGCAGTACGCGGGGAAAAGGGAATCAGCCCCAGCATTTT.

A few counts support this clonotype. The chain is built from TRBV6-2 or TRBV6-3 and TRBJ2-1; 9 bases map to TRBD1. Trimming removed 7 bases from V and 5 bases from J; junction bases left unmatched: 12. CDR3 length: 16 residues. Germline V CDR1 and CDR2: MNHEY, SVGEGT. CDR3 nucleotide sequence: TGTGCCAGCATTCAATTCCCGGGACAGGGAAACAATGAGCAGTTCTTC. Amino acid sequence: CASIQFPGQGNNEQFF.

The V gene is TRBV28, the J gene TRBJ2-7; tentatively, D is TRBD1 (6 bases). Looked up from germline, CDR1 is MDHEN and CDR2 is SYDVKM. The V end lost 2 bases, the J end lost 7 bases, and 12 bases lay between the germline ends. This CDR3 has 13 amino acids. CDR3 coding DNA: TGTGCCAGCAGTTTAAGGGGGATAGGGGAGCAGTACGTC. Encoded protein: CASSLRGIGEQYV.

The sample holds one count of this clonotype. This rearrangement joins TRBV20-1 to TRBJ1-4; tentative D call: TRBD1 (5 bases). The germline V gene has CDR1 DFQATT and CDR2 SNEGSKA (reference sequence). The V end was cut by 4 bases, the J end by 10 bases, with 19 bases between. The CDR3 totals 14 residues. This CDR3 reads CSANLREETGKLFF. In DNA form, the CDR3 reads TGCAGTGCTAATCTCAGGGAGGAAACGGGAAAACTGTTTTTT.

The rearrangement links TRBV19 to TRBJ1-5; 7 bases fit TRBD1. The CDR3 consists of 15 residues. The germline CDR1 and CDR2 sequences are LNHDA and SQIVND (reference sequence). Germline trimming cut 7 bases from V and 4 bases from J; bases unmatched to any gene: 10. DNA for the CDR3: TGTGCCAGTAATAGGAGAACAGGGGAGAATCAGCCCCAGCATTTT. Amino acids: CASNRRTGENQPQHF.

V and J are TRBV11-2 and TRBJ2-2, with D perhaps given as TRBD1 or TRBD2 (5 bases each). CDR3 length: 14 amino acids. V was clipped by 3 bases and J by 8 bases, with 13 bases between them. Germline V gene data show CDR1 as SGHAT and CDR2 as FQNNGV. CDR3 sequence (DNA): TGTGCCAGCAGCTTTCGGTCGGGGCCGGGGGAGCTGTTTTTT. Residues: CASSFRSGPGELFF.

This clonotype was observed a handful of times. The chain is built from TRBV20-1 and TRBJ2-1, with 8 bases matching TRBD1. V dropped 5 bases and J dropped 4; count of bases not matched to a gene: 10. CDR1 DFQATT and CDR2 SNEGSKA come from the germline V gene (reference sequence). The CDR3 extends over 15 amino acids. The CDR3 DNA follows: TGCAGTGCTCCTCCAGGGGGCGCGGTATACAATGAGCAGTTCTTC. Protein: CSAPPGGAVYNEQFF.

This chain links TRBV12-3 or TRBV12-4 with TRBJ1-2, with D possibly TRBD1 on 6 matching bases. This CDR3 contains 14 residues. V gave up 6 bases and J gave up 8 bases, with 19 bases separating them. CDR3 in DNA: TGTGCCAGCAGCATGGGGGGGACAAGTACCGGCTACACCTTC. It codes for CASSMGGTSTGYTF.

CDR3 nucleotide sequence: TGTGCCAGCAGCGTAGAGGGGGGCAATCAGCCCCAGCATTTT. Translation gives CASSVEGGNQPQHF. The genes are TRBV7-8 and TRBJ1-5, with a weak D call TRBD1 (6 bases). The CDR3 extends over 14 amino acids. Germline CDR1 SGHVS, CDR2 FQNEAQ. The germline V and J ends were trimmed by 5 bases and 2 bases, with 10 bases remaining between them.

The rearrangement uses TRBV20-1 and TRBJ2-2, with D tentatively TRBD1 (5 bases). The germline V and J ends were trimmed by 6 bases and 8 bases, with 13 bases remaining between them. The CDR3 runs 12 residues. Germline CDR1 and CDR2: DFQATT and SNEGSKA (reference sequence). The CDR3 nucleotides are TGCAGTGCGAGTCAGGGTTCTGGGGAGCTGTTTTTT. Its translation: CSASQGSGELFF.

The chain carries TRBV2 and TRBJ2-5; 7 positions agree with TRBD2. CDR1 and CDR2 from the germline V gene are SNHLY and FYNNEI. The J segment lost 0 bases and the V segment lost 4 bases, leaving 5 bases of the junction unmatched. This CDR3 contains 15 residues. CDR3 bases: TGTGCCAGCAGTGCCTACGGGACTAACCAAGAGACCCAGTACTTC. It translates to CASSAYGTNQETQYF.

The V and J genes are TRBV12-3 or TRBV12-4 and TRBJ1-1; D is uncertain. V was trimmed by 6 bases and J by 0 bases, leaving 14 bases between them. The CDR3 is made up of 15 amino acids. The CDR3 is CASSRGQPMNTEAFF. The CDR3 DNA follows: TGTGCCAGCAGCCGTGGGCAACCTATGAACACTGAAGCTTTCTTT.

The rearrangement joins TRBV7-9 to TRBJ2-1; D is tentatively TRBD1 or TRBD2 (6 bases each). CDR1 is SEHNR and CDR2 is FQNEAQ in the germline V gene (reference sequence). The V end lost 0 bases, the J end lost 12 bases, and 12 bases lay between the germline ends. The CDR3 covers 13 residues. CDR3 in amino acids: CASSLAPGAVQFF. The CDR3 region has the DNA TGTGCCAGCAGCTTAGCGCCGGGGGCAGTGCAGTTCTTC.

The rearrangement joins TRBV12-3 or TRBV12-4 to TRBJ2-7; 7 bases line up with TRBD2. The length of the CDR3 is 14 residues. V lost 3 bases and J lost 1; bases outside the gene matches: 3. Here the CDR3 reads CASSLLAASYEQYF. CDR3 bases: TGTGCCAGCAGTTTGCTAGCGGCATCCTACGAGCAGTACTTC.

This sequence joins TRBV7-6 and TRBJ2-1; 9 positions match TRBD1. The germline V gene encodes CDR1 SGHVS and CDR2 FNYEAQ. The J segment lost 8 bases and the V segment lost 2 bases, leaving 10 bases of the junction unmatched. The CDR3 is 16 residues long. The CDR3 DNA is TGTGCCAGCAGCTTACGACAGGGGGGTATGATGGATGAGCAGTTCTTC. Translating gives CASSLRQGGMMDEQFF.

V usage is TRBV3-1 and J usage is TRBJ2-7, with 8 bases lining up with TRBD1. V was pared by 4 bases and J by 5 bases, with 4 bases of the junction left unmatched. CDR3 size: 13 residues. Germline values: CDR1 LGHDT, CDR2 YNNKEL (reference sequence). CDR3 protein: CASSPGGQNEQYF. Here the CDR3 DNA reads TGTGCCAGCAGCCCAGGGGGCCAGAACGAGCAGTACTTC.

This clonotype was detected only a few times. The chain is built from TRBV9 and TRBJ1-6; 7 bases line up with TRBD1. CDR3 length equals 15 residues. CDR1 and CDR2 (germline): SGDLS, YYNGEE. V was pared by 7 bases and J by 5 bases, with 9 bases of the junction left unmatched. CDR3 loop: CASSTDRVNNSPLHF. In DNA form, the CDR3 reads TGTGCCAGCTCTACAGACAGGGTTAATAATTCACCCCTCCACTTT.